This TCR beta chain was identified in a study of blood T cell repertoires in COVID-19. Study-level information: The United States, Italy and Spain provided the acute and convalescent COVID-19 samples. PBMCs, B-cell-depleted T cells, or T cells provided the cDNA or gDNA that made up the material.

The germline gives CDR1 SNHLY, CDR2 FYNNEI. The CDR3 totals 14 residues. The ends were cut back, 3 bases at V and 2 bases at J, with 8 bases in the middle. Methods used by the authors: Estimation of nucleated cell counts relied on the amplification of reference gene primers. Generated by immunoSEQ multiplex PCR, the TCRdb table keeps only in-frame clones and is missing some. For V, J and clone size, that table is used; D and trimming come from the DNA. The sample has roughly 120,000 clones, approximately 84% seen once. Sequenced input: peripheral blood. J is TRBJ1-5 and V is TRBV2; D call uncertain. The sequence came from a man between 65 and 80 years old with active or convalescent COVID-19. CDR3 in amino acids: CASSDPFGNQPQHF. CDR3 DNA sequence: TGTGCCAGCAGTGACCCCTTCGGCAATCAGCCCCAGCATTTT.